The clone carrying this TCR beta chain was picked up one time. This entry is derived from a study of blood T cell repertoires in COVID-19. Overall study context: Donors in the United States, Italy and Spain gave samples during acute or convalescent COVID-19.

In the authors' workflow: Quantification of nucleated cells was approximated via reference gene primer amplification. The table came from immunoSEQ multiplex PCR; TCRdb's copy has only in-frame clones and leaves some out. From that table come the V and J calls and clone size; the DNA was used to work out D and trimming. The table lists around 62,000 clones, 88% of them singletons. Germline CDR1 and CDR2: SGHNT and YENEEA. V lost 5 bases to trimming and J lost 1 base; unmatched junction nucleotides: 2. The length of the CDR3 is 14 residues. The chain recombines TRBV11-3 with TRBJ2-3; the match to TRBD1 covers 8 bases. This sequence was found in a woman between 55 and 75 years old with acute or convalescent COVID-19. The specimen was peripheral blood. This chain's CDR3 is CASSRGQGTDTQYF. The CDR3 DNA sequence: TGTGCCAGCAGCCGGGGACAGGGCACAGATACGCAGTATTTT. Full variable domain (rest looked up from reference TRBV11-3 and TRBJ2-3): EAGVVQSPRYKIIEKKQPVAFWCNPISGHNTLYWYLQNLGQGPELLIRYENEEAVDDSQLPKDRFSAERLKGVDSTLKIQPAELGDSAVYLCASSRGQGTDTQYFGPGTRLTVL.